The rows below give T cell receptor beta chains drawn from one sample of a study of T cells expressing NK-cell markers. TCRdb reworked the 5' RACE reads into one entry per CDR3 protein, no DNA. This table lists about 110,000 distinct CDR3 sequences. Sequencing was carried out using blood T cells: a sorted CD56 or NKG2C T cell subset, CD4+ or CD8+ T cells, or bulk PBMC T cells (not recorded which). The receptors were gathered from a woman between 18 and 75 years old in good health. The CDR3 runs from the conserved cysteine through the conserved F or W.

>TRBV12-3/TRBV12-4|TRBJ2-1
CASSLALAEPGLADYNEQFF
>TRBV6-5|TRBJ1-1
CASSWSPAGRMNTEAFF
>TRBV14|TRBJ2-3
CASSQVGTQYF
>TRBV20-1|TRBJ1-6
CSARDLAGGASPLHF
>TRBV5-4|TRBJ2-7
CASSPRGGDEQYF
>TRBV19|TRBJ2-1
CASSIVWGLINEQFF
>TRBV6-1|TRBJ2-3
CASNDRATDTQYF
>TRBV20-1|TRBJ1-1
CSASGTGGTEAFF
>TRBV5-8|TRBJ1-1
CASSLAPPSWPGAFF
>TRBV27|TRBJ2-7
CASSLSWGQYEQYF
>TRBV9|TRBJ2-1
CASSVASGGPYNEQFF